This T cell receptor beta chain emerged from a study of regulatory T cells in long-lasting Graves disease. Findings of the study overall: The TCR repertoire of persistent Graves' patients was less diverse than that of newly diagnosed ones.

The V end was cut by 3 bases, the J end by 4 bases, with 8 bases between. Germline V CDR1 and CDR2: MRHNA, SNTAGT. CDR3 length equals 13 residues. iRepertoire HTBI primers and Arm-PCR of CDR3 regions built TCR beta libraries. TCRdb re-called the multiplex PCR reads with MiXCR, one entry per CDR3 protein. The sample includes about 320,000 distinct CDR3 sequences, under 20% of them seen just once. Time point meaning: newly diagnosed GD, antithyroid drugs for less than 3 months. Following extraction of RNA from PBMCs, that RNA was used to make the TCR library. Concerning this clonotype itself: The antigen remains unidentified. This sequence may be a read error, since a much larger clone differs from it by one base.

This sequence originates from a female donor with Graves disease. The chain employs TRBV6-4 and TRBJ2-3, with D unresolved. The sample here was peripheral blood mononuclear cells (PBMCs), taken at new diagnosis, from a patient treated with antithyroid drugs. The CDR3 here is CASSEGKADTQYF. CDR3 bases: TGTGCCAGCAGTGAGGGGAAGGCAGATACGCAGTATTTT.